This T cell receptor (beta chain) was obtained from a study of blood T cell repertoires in COVID-19. TCRdb's copy holds only in-frame clones and misses some; the assay was immunoSEQ multiplex PCR. The repertoire holds roughly 38,000 clones, with around 78% as singletons. The table lists this clone with a few counts. The CDR3 contains 13 residues. Germline V gives CDR1 LNHDA, CDR2 SQIVND (reference sequence). Between the trimmed V and J ends, which lost 0 bases and 7 bases, there was a span of 10 bases. The receptor was derived from a man between 60 and 70 years old with acute or convalescent COVID-19. V gene TRBV19 combines with J gene TRBJ2-7; D call uncertain. Input material: peripheral blood. Written as DNA, the CDR3 is TGTGCCAGTAGTATAGACCATACTTGGGAGCAGTACTTC. Its translation: CASSIDHTWEQYF.